A selection of T cell receptor beta chains follows, all from one sample in a study of CD8 T cells in ankylosing spondylitis. Using its own MiXCR run on the 5' RACE reads, TCRdb lists one record per CDR3 protein. The data contain over 600,000 distinct CDR3 sequences, around a fifth of them singletons. Sequenced: blood, either unsorted or a sorted T cell fraction (not recorded which). These receptor sequences come from a male donor with ankylosing spondylitis. CDR3s include the opening cysteine and the closing phenylalanine or tryptophan. The order of the fields is V gene, D gene, J gene, clone size, CDR3 DNA, CDR3 protein. D genes are given only for firm matches. Size is omitted from some rows. Given values are once, few, many or a class for expanded clones.

>TRBV6-1|NA|TRBJ1-6|NA
TGTGCCAGCAGGGGGGTTAATTCACCCCTCCACTTT
CASRGVNSPLHF
>TRBV29-1|TRBD1|TRBJ2-5|NA
TGCAGCGTTGAGCCTCGGCAGGGGGCTGAGACCCAGTACTTC
CSVEPRQGAETQYF
>TRBV27|TRBD1|TRBJ2-1|many
TGCGCCAGCAGTTTGACAGGGGACTACAATGAGCAGTTCTTC
CASSLTGDYNEQFF
>TRBV29-1|NA|TRBJ1-2|few
TGCAGCGTTCCTCCCCGGTACGGGTCGGACTATGGCTACACCTTC
CSVPPRYGSDYGYTF
>TRBV12-3/TRBV12-4|NA|TRBJ2-7|NA
TGTGCCAGCAGTTTAGACCGCAAGACAGTATCCTACGAGCAGTACTTC
CASSLDRKTVSYEQYF
>TRBV4-1|NA|TRBJ1-4|NA
TGCGCCAGCAGCCAAGGGTCCCCTACCAATGAAAGACTGTTTTTT
CASSQGSPTNERLFF
>TRBV4-2|NA|TRBJ1-5|many
TGTGCCAGCAGCCAAGGGTGGGAGGGGTCACAGCCCCAGCATTTT
CASSQGWEGSQPQHF
>TRBV5-1|TRBD1|TRBJ2-7|NA
TGCGCCAGCAGCTTGGCCAAGACAGGGGGCCAATCCTACGAGCAGTACTTC
CASSLAKTGGQSYEQYF
>TRBV4-3|NA|TRBJ2-1|few
TGCGCCAGCAGCCAAGATCCAAAGACCAACTCCTACAATGAGCAGTTCTTC
CASSQDPKTNSYNEQFF
>TRBV7-2|TRBD1|TRBJ2-2|NA
TGTGCCAGCAGCGACCCCGGGACAGCGAACACCGGGGAGCTGTTTTTT
CASSDPGTANTGELFF
>TRBV29-1|NA|TRBJ2-2|NA
NA
CSVRKTVMTGELFFF
>TRBV12-3/TRBV12-4|NA|TRBJ1-1|few
TGTGCCAGCAGGGGTCCACAGGGACGGTACACTGAAGCTTTCTTT
CASRGPQGRYTEAFF
>TRBV12-3/TRBV12-4|NA|TRBJ2-6|NA
TGTGCCAGCAGTGCAGGGTGGATTTCTGGGGCCAACGTCCTGACTTTC
CASSAGWISGANVLTF
>TRBV12-3/TRBV12-4|NA|TRBJ2-2|NA
TGTGCCAGCCGATTCGGGTATGGGGGTACCGGGGAGCTGTTTTTT
CASRFGYGGTGELFF
>TRBV4-1|TRBD1|TRBJ2-1|few
TGCGCCAGCAGCCATATTACAGGGGATCGATGGCCTTCGCAGTTCTTC
CASSHITGDRWPSQFF